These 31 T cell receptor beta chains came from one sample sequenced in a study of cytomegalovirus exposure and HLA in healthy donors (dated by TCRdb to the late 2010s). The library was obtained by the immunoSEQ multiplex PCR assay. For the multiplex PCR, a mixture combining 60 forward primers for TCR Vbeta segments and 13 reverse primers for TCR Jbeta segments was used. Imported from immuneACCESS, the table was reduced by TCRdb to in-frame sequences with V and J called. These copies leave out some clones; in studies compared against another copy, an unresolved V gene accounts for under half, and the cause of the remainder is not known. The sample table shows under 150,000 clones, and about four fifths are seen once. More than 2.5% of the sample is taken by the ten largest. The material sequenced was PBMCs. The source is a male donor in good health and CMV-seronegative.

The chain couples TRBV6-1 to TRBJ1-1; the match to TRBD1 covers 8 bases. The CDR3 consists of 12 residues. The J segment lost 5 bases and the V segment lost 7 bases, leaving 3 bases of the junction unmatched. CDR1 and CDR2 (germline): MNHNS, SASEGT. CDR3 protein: CASTRTGTEAFF. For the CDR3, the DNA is TGTGCCAGCACCAGGACAGGGACTGAAGCTTTCTTT.

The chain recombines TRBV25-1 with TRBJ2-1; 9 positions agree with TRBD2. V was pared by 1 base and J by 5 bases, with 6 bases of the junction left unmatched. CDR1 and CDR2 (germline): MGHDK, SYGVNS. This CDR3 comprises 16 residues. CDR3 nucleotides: TGTGCCAGCAGTGAATTCCTAGCGGGACGACACAATGAGCAGTTCTTC. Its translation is CASSEFLAGRHNEQFF.

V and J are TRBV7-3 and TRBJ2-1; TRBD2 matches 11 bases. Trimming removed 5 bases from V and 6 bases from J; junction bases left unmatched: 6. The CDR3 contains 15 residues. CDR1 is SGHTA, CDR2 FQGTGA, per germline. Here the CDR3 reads CASSRTSGGINEQFF. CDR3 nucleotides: TGTGCCAGCAGCCGAACTAGCGGGGGTATCAATGAGCAGTTCTTC.

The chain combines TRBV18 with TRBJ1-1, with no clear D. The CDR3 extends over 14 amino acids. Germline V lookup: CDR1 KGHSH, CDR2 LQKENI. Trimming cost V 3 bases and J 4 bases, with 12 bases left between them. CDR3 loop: CASSPGTRGTEAFF. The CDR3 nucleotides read TGTGCCAGCTCACCGGGTACCCGGGGCACTGAAGCTTTCTTT. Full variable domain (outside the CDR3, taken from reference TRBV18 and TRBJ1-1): NAGVMQNPRHLVRRRGQEARLRCSPMKGHSHVYWYRQLPEEGLKFMVYLQKENIIDESGMPKERFSAEFPKEGPSILRIQQVVRGDSAAYFCASSPGTRGTEAFFGQGTRLTVV.

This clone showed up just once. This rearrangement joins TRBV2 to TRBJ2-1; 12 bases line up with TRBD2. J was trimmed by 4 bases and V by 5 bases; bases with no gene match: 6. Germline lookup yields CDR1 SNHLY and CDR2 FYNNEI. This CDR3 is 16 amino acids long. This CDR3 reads CASSSGLAGGYNEQFF. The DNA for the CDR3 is TGTGCCAGCAGTTCGGGACTAGCGGGCGGATACAATGAGCAGTTCTTC.

DNA of the CDR3: TGTGCCAGCGGCCCGGGGGTAGGCAATCAGCCCCAGCATTTT. This encodes CASGPGVGNQPQHF. The chain joins TRBV9 to TRBJ1-5; D is possibly TRBD1 (5 bases). The V end was cut by 7 bases, the J end by 2 bases, with 13 bases between. There are 14 residues in the CDR3. The germline V gene encodes CDR1 SGDLS and CDR2 YYNGEE.

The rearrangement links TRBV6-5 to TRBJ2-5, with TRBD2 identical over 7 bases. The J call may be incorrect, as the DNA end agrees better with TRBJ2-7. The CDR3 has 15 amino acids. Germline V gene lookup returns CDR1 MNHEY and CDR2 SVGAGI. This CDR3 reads CASSYNSGSRREQYF. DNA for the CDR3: TGTGCCAGCAGTTACAATAGCGGGTCCAGGCGCGAGCAGTACTTC.

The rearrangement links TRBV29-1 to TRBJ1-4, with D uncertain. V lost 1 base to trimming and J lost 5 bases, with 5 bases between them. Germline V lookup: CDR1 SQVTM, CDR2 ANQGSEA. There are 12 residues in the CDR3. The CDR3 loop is CSVEAGNEKLFF. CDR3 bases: TGCAGCGTTGAAGCGGGGAATGAAAAACTGTTTTTT.

CDR3: CASSVNGVYGYTF. The DNA for the CDR3 is TGTGCCAGCAGTGTTAACGGGGTTTATGGCTACACCTTC. The rearrangement links TRBV27 to TRBJ1-2; unclear D gene. Germline V gives CDR1 MNHEY, CDR2 SMNVEV (reference sequence). The CDR3 is made up of 13 amino acids. Trimming took 5 bases from V and 5 from J, leaving 12 bases between them.

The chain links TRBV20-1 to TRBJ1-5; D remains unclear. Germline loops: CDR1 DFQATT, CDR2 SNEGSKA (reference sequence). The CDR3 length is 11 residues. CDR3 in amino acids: CLRSSNQPQHF. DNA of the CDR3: TGCTTGAGGAGTAGCAATCAGCCCCAGCATTTT.

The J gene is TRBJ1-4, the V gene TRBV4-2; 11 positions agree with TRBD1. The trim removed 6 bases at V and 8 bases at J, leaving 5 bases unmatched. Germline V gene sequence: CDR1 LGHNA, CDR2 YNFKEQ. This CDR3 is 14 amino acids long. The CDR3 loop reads CASSRDRGWEKLFF. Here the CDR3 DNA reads TGTGCCAGCAGTAGGGACAGGGGGTGGGAAAAACTGTTTTTT.

CDR3 protein: CASSLERVYNEQFF. In nucleotides, the CDR3 is TGTGCCAGCAGTTTGGAGCGGGTCTACAATGAGCAGTTCTTC. V and J are TRBV7-2 and TRBJ2-1, with D possibly being TRBD2 (6 bases). CDR1 is SGHTA and CDR2 is FQGNSA in the germline V gene. Trimming cost V 6 bases and J 3 bases, with 12 bases left between them. CDR3 length: 14 residues. The variable domain in full, with the rest retrieved from reference TRBV7-2 and TRBJ2-1, is GAGVSQSPSNKVTEKGKDVELRCDPISGHTALYWYRQSLGQGLEFLIYFQGNSAPDKSGLPSDRFSAERTGGSVSTLTIQRTQQEDSAVYLCASSLERVYNEQFFGPGTRLTVL.

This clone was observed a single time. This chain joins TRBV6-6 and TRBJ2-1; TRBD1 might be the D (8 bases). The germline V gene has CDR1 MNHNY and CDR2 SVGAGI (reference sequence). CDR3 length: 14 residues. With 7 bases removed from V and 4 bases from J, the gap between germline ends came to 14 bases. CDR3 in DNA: TGTGCCAGCACCACAGGGGGGGAGTACAATGAGCAGTTCTTC. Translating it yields CASTTGGEYNEQFF.

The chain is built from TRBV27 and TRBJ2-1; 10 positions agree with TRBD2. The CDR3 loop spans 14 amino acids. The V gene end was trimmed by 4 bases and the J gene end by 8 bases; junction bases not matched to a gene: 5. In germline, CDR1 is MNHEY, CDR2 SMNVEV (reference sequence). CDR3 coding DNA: TGTGCCAGCAGTTCCGGACTAGCGGTCTATGAGCAGTTCTTC. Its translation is CASSSGLAVYEQFF.

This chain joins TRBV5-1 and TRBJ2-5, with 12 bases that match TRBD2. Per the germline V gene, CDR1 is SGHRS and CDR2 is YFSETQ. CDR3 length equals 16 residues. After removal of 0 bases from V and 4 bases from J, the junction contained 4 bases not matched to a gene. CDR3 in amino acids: CASSLALAGGGETQYF. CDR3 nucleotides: TGCGCCAGCAGCTTGGCCCTAGCGGGAGGGGGAGAGACCCAGTACTTC.

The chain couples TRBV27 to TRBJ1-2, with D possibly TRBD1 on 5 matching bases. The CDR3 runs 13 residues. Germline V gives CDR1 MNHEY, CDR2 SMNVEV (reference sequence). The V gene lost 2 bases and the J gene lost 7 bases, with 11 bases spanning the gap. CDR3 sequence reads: CASSLTGRGGYTF. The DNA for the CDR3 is TGTGCCAGCAGTTTAACGGGGAGGGGTGGCTACACCTTC.

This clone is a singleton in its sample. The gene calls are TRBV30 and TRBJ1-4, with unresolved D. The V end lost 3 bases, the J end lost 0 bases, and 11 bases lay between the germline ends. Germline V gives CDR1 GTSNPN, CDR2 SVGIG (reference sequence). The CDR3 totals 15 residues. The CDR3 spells CAWSGATTTNEKLFF. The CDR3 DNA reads TGTGCCTGGAGCGGAGCGACGACAACTAATGAAAAACTGTTTTTT.

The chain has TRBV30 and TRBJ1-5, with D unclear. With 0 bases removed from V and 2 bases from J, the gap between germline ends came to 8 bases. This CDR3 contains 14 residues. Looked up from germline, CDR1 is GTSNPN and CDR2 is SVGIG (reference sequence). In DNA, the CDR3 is TGTGCCTGGAGTGTATCTATCGGCAATCAGCCCCAGCATTTT. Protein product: CAWSVSIGNQPQHF.

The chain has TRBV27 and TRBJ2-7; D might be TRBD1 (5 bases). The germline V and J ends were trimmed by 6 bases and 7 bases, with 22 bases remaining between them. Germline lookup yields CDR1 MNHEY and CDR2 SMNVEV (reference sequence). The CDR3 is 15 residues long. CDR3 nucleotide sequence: TGTGCCAGCAGCCTGAACCCGGCAGGGATGGGTGAGCAGTACTTC. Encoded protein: CASSLNPAGMGEQYF.

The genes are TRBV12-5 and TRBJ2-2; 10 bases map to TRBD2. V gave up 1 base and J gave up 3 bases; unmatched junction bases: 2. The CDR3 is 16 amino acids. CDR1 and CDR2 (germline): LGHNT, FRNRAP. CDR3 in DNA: TGTGCTAGTGGTTTGGATCTAGCGGGAGACACCGGGGAGCTGTTTTTT. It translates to CASGLDLAGDTGELFF. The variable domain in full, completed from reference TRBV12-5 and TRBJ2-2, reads DARVTQTPRHKVTEMGQEVTMRCQPILGHNTVFWYRQTMMQGLELLAYFRNRAPLDDSGMPKDRFSAEMPDATLATLKIQPSEPRDSAVYFCASGLDLAGDTGELFFGEGSRLTVL.

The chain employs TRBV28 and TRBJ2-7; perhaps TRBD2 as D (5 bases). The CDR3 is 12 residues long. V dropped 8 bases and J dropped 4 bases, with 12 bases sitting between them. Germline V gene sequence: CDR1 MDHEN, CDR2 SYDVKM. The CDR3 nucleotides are TGTGCCAGCGGGGTGGTAGCGTACGAGCAGTACTTC. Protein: CASGVVAYEQYF.

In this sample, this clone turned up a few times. The CDR3 is CSVLLAGGPQDTQYF. CDR3 DNA: TGCAGCGTTTTACTCGCGGGAGGGCCTCAAGATACGCAGTATTTT. The gene calls are TRBV29-1 and TRBJ2-3; TRBD2 matches at 9 bases. V dropped 5 bases and J dropped 5; count of bases not matched to a gene: 11. Germline V gene sequence: CDR1 SQVTM, CDR2 ANQGSEA. The CDR3 consists of 15 residues.

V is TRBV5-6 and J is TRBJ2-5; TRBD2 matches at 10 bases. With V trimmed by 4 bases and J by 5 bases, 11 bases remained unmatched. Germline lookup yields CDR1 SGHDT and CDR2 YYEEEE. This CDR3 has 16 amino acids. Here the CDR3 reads CASSGGGLASWETQYF. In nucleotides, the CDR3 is TGTGCCAGCAGCGGGGGGGGACTAGCGTCATGGGAGACCCAGTACTTC. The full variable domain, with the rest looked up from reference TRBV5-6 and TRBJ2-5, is DAGVTQSPTHLIKTRGQQVTLRCSPKSGHDTVSWYQQALGQGPQFIFQYYEEEERQRGNFPDRFSGHQFPNYSSELNVNALLLGDSALYLCASSGGGLASWETQYFGPGTRLLVL.

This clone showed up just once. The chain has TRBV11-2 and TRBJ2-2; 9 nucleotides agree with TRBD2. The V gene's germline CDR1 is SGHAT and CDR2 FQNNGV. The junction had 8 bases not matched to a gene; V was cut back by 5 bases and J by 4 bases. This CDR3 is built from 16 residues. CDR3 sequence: CASSPLAGRGTGELFF. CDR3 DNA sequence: TGTGCCAGCAGCCCGCTAGCGGGAAGGGGCACCGGGGAGCTGTTTTTT.

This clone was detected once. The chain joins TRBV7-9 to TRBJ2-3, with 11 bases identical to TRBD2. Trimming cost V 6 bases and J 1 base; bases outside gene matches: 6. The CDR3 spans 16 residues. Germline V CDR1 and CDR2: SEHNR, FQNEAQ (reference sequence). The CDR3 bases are TGTGCCAGCAGTAGTCTAGCGGGAGGCCGCACAGATACGCAGTATTTT. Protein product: CASSSLAGGRTDTQYF.

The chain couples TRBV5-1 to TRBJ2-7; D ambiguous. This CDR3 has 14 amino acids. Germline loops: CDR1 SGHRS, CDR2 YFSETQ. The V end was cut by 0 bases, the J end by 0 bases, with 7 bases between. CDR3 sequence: CASSLAPGSYEQYF. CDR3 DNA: TGCGCCAGCAGCTTGGCTCCGGGCTCCTACGAGCAGTACTTC.

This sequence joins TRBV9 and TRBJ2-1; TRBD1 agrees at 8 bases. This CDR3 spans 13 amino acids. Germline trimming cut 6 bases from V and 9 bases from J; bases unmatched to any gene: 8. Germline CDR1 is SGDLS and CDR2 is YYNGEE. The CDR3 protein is CASTRTGNGEQFF. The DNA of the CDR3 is TGTGCCAGCACCCGGACAGGGAATGGTGAGCAGTTCTTC.

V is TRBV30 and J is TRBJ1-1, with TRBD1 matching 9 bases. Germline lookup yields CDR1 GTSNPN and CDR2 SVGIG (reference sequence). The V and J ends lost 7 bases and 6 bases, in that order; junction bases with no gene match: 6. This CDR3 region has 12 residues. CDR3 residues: CAFGTGSPEAFF. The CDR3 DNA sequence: TGTGCCTTTGGGACAGGGAGCCCTGAAGCTTTCTTT.

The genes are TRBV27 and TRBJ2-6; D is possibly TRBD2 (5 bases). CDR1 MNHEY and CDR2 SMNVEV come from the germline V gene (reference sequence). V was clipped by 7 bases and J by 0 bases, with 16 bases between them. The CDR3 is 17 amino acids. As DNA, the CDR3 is TGTGCCAGCACACTTGCTTATGGAGGCTCTGGGGCCAACGTCCTGACTTTC. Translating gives CASTLAYGGSGANVLTF.

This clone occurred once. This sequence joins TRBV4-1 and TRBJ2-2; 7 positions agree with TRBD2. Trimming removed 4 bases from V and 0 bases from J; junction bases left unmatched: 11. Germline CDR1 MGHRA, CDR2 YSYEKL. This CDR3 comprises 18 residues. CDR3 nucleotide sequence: TGCGCCAGCAGCCGGGGGGGTGGGCAGACCTCGAACACCGGGGAGCTGTTTTTT. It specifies CASSRGGGQTSNTGELFF.

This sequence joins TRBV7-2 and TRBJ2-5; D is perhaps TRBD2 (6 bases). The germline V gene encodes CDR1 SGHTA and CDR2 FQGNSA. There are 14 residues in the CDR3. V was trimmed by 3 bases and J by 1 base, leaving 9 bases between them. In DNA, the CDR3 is TGTGCCAGCAGCTTCAATAGCGGCCAAGAGACCCAGTACTTC. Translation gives CASSFNSGQETQYF.